This record covers a single TCR beta chain. This CDR3 contains 17 residues. Germline CDR1 is SNHLY and CDR2 is FYNNEI. The V end was cut by 5 bases, the J end by 0 bases, with 16 bases between. Sequenced by immunoSEQ multiplex PCR; TCRdb stores in-frame clones only, minus some. The sample holds about 110,000 clones, 84% seen once. This sample was taken from a study of blood T cell repertoires in COVID-19. Study details: Material from acute and convalescent COVID-19 was sourced from the United States, Italy and Spain. PBMCs, B-cell-depleted T cells, or T cells provided the cDNA or gDNA that made up the material.

The rearrangement uses TRBV2 and TRBJ1-4; possibly TRBD1 for D (5 bases). Sequenced input: peripheral blood. The receptor's source is a woman aged 55-69 years with acute or convalescent COVID-19. CDR3 sequence (DNA): TGTGCCAGCAGTCTGGACATCATACCCGCAACTAATGAAAAACTGTTTTTT. Translated: CASSLDIIPATNEKLFF.